This TCR beta chain derives from a study of OX40 agonist ivuxolimab in advanced cancers. Trimming removed 5 bases from V and 0 bases from J, with 11 bases in between. Germline V gene sequence: CDR1 MNHEY, CDR2 SMNVEV (reference sequence). The CDR3 extends over 15 amino acids. This table comes from immunoSEQ multiplex PCR, and its TCRdb copy is limited to in-frame clones, with some not included. The data show just under 65,000 clones, with roughly 85% seen just once and approximately 1.1% held by the top ten. The sequence was obtained from an adult with an advanced solid tumor such as melanoma, head and neck, liver or kidney cancer. Sequenced material: CD4+ or CD8+ T cells sorted from blood, taken in a trial of the OX40 agonist ivuxolimab. The chain links TRBV27 to TRBJ2-1; D gene ambiguous. CDR3 residues: CASSPRISSYNEQFF. In nucleotides, the CDR3 is TGTGCCAGCAGTCCAAGAATCAGCTCCTACAATGAGCAGTTCTTC.